The clone carrying this TCR beta chain was recorded once. Its specificity is unknown. It may be a read error: a sequence one base away is much more abundant. Diagnosis of hyperthyroidism was new in patients aged 18 to 65, and its duration was under 2 months. It was uncontrolled infection, other autoimmune disease, pregnancy or lactation that excluded patients. The TCR beta CDR3 regions underwent amplification using RNA transcripts as the source. Initially, a first-round RT-PCR of the TCR CDR3 employed the HTBI primer set. TCRdb reprocessed the multiplex PCR reads via MiXCR and lists one record per CDR3 protein. The repertoire has fewer than 450,000 distinct CDR3 sequences, 17% of them found once; the top ten carry approximately 35%. The data stem from a study of T cells in Graves' hyperthyroidism and ophthalmopathy. General study findings and limits: Peripheral blood also featured most of the thyroid clonotypes expanded above 0.001. Onset of ophthalmopathy came a median approximately 6.9 months after the model predicted it.

The trim removed 5 bases at V and 3 bases at J, leaving 12 bases unmatched. This CDR3 is built from 17 residues. Germline V gene sequence: CDR1 MNHEY, CDR2 SMNVEV (reference sequence). Sequencing was performed on blood. The genes are TRBV27 and TRBJ2-7, with 11 bases fitting TRBD2. The TCR was taken from a woman younger than 45 with Graves' hyperthyroidism that later progressed to Graves' ophthalmopathy. The CDR3 DNA is TGTGCCAGCAGTAAAAGACTAGCGGGGCGGGAGATCTACGAGCAGTACTTC. Translation gives CASSKRLAGREIYEQYF.